This is a list of T cell receptor beta chains from one sample in a study of vaccination and CD4 T cells after COVID-19. TCRdb analysed the PCR reads with MiXCR anew, one entry per CDR3 protein. In the table there are about 16,000 distinct CDR3 sequences, over 45% of which are singletons. These TCRs' antigens remain unknown. The material sequenced was CD4+ T cells from blood, cultured in vitro. Every receptor here comes from a human donor who had recovered from COVID-19. CDR3s include the opening cysteine and the closing phenylalanine or tryptophan. A D gene is named only where the DNA matches it firmly. Clone size is stated in some rows and not others, as once, few, many or a class when expanded.

NA	TRBJ1-2	NA	TRBV28	TGTGCCAGCACCTTAGTTCTACCCTCCAACTATGGCTACACCTTC	CASTLVLPSNYGYTF
NA	TRBJ1-1	TRBD1	TRBV20-1	TGCAGTGCTAGAGTGGGACAGGTAGAAGCTTTCTTT	CSARVGQVEAFF
NA	TRBJ2-7	TRBD1	TRBV6-1	TGTGCCAGCAGTGAAGGGAGGACAGGGATTTACGAGCAGTACTTC	CASSEGRTGIYEQYF
NA	TRBJ1-5	TRBD1	TRBV5-1	TGCGCCAGCAGCTTGGAAGGGACAGGGGCCCAGCCCCAGCATTTT	CASSLEGTGAQPQHF
few	TRBJ2-3	NA	TRBV6-2/TRBV6-3	TGTGCCAGCAGTAGCGGGAGCACAGATACGCAGTATTTT	CASSSGSTDTQYF
few	TRBJ1-1	NA	TRBV12-3/TRBV12-4	TGTGCCAGCAGTTTTAATCCGAACACTGAAGCTTTCTTT	CASSFNPNTEAFF
NA	TRBJ1-5	TRBD1	TRBV29-1	TGCAGCGTTGGTGCAGGGGGTAGCAATCAGCCCCAGCATTTT	CSVGAGGSNQPQHF
NA	TRBJ2-7	TRBD1	TRBV12-3/TRBV12-4	TGTGCCAGCAGGAGACAGGGGAGCGAGCAGTACTTC	CASRRQGSEQYF
NA	TRBJ2-7	NA	TRBV11-2	TGTGCCAGCACCCCCTACCGGAACAGCCACGAGCAGTACTTC	CASTPYRNSHEQYF
NA	TRBJ2-1	TRBD2	TRBV28	TGTGCCAGCACCTCTAGCGGGAGAGATAACAATGAGCAGTTCTTC	CASTSSGRDNNEQFF
few	TRBJ2-3	NA	TRBV20-1	TGCAGTGCTACGGAGGGGGTCACAGATACGCAGTATTTT	CSATEGVTDTQYF
NA	TRBJ1-1	NA	TRBV7-2	TGTGCCAGCAGCCAAGACAAGCGGGGCACTGAAGCTTTCTTT	CASSQDKRGTEAFF
NA	TRBJ1-2	TRBD1	TRBV11-3	TGTGCCAGCAGCCGGTGGGACAGGGACAACTATGGCTACACCTTC	CASSRWDRDNYGYTF